This TCR beta chain was profiled in a study of cytomegalovirus exposure and HLA in healthy donors (dated by TCRdb to 2015 to 2018). Study-wide context: According to an earlier analysis of several hundred of the donors, about 179 million T cells yielded some 120 million unique TCR beta sequences and about 300 Gb of sequence data. Across 398 genotyped donors of the cohort, an average of roughly 230,000 unique TCR beta nucleotide sequences per donor were sequenced, and 15% to 20% of those sequences were non-productive. Class I and class II HLA loci were covered by the typing at four-digit resolution. Typing coverage differed by locus: A, B, C, DRB1 and DQB1 were typed in roughly 620-640 donors, DQA1 in roughly 510, DPA1 in over 600, and DPB1 in just under 480. Using immunosequencing, the study profiled T cell repertoires from 640 or so subjects and related those repertoires to cytomegalovirus serostatus. An early release covering just under 650 HLA-typed donors comprised about 310 gigabases of sequencing data and 85 million or so unique TCR sequences. In a later genetic analysis, genome-wide SNP genotypes for about 55% of the roughly 700 donors were used, and that subset was treated as a discovery cohort. To decide whether each TCR beta V gene segment behaved as functional or pseudogenic, an earlier analysis of 587 of the donors relied on high-throughput TCR beta sequencing. The aim of the study was to test whether cataloging public T cell receptors could identify signatures of past pathogen exposure. To predict cytomegalovirus infection status, the study brought together high-throughput TCR immunosequencing, statistical association of individual TCRs with disease status, and machine learning. Donor age, sex, ethnicity and CMV serostatus were collected together with the repertoire data. The genetic ancestry cluster associated with self-reported Caucasian donors included 65% to 90% of the approximately 430 genotyped donors. Rather than using new phenotypic data, the later analysis identified candidate immune exposures from TCR beta sequences and from how often those sequences occurred across donors. Every discovery cohort repertoire had been produced on one sequencing platform. A later analysis re-examined previously published TCR beta repertoires from around 670 donors and added high-resolution HLA genotyping to investigate patterns of TCR occurrence. Because of strong linkage in the cohort, 4 to 6 DR-DQ haplotypes were treated as single units for association and clustering. Along with the approximately 700-subject first cohort, a separate validation cohort of around 120 different subjects was used.

Overall study outcomes, separate from this receptor: Only TCR beta chains were sequenced in this cohort, and the absence of alpha or paired-chain data limited detectable features. Immune exposure information for the cohort was limited to CMV serostatus. In an earlier analysis of a few hundred of the donors, most TCR beta V segments were observed in productive rearrangements about 90% or about 30% of the time, broadly matching IMGT annotations. The 87-base-pair reads could not distinguish some IMGT-functional V segments, including TRBV6-2 and TRBV6-3, so those segments were excluded. A further reported finding was that TCR beta sequences accurately predicted the HLA-A and HLA-B alleles for most subjects in the first cohort. Most TCR sequences were seen in very few donors, while some public TCRs were found in many individuals. A later analysis found that most CMV-associated TCR beta chains appeared HLA-restricted, with HLA associations seemingly driven largely by CMV exposure. In a later analysis, HLA-associated TCR beta chains showed more clonal expansion and lower generation probabilities than non-associated chains that were equally common. Sequencing depth was assumed to be roughly uniform across donors in the presence/absence analyses, though that assumption may not hold. Strong co-occurrence of HLA alleles, especially DR and DQ, made assigning TCR associations to individual alleles difficult. In vitro tests confirmed that a few of the cytomegalovirus-associated TCR beta chains recognize cytomegalovirus antigens. The authors suggested that the approach could potentially be extended to other disease states and immunological phenotypes. The study gave a list of about 160 TCR beta chains associated with cytomegalovirus. Linkage disequilibrium might explain the correlated functional status among segregating V segments, but an unknown experimental factor could not be excluded. A later genetic analysis reported fewer N-insertions in productive TCRs among donors in an Asian-associated ancestry cluster than the approximately 670-donor mean. A cluster of highly shared sequence variants was judged likely to be a technical artifact of the sequencing pipeline. HLA typing was unavailable for some donors at each locus, so association tests used only the typed subset. Because counts were too low, some 17 rarely observed V segments, including chromosome 9 orphons, were excluded from the earlier analysis of 587 of the donors. A later analysis associated roughly 17,000 TCR beta sequences with specific HLA alleles at a false discovery rate of 0.05. A later genetic analysis associated a missense DCLRE1C variant with V-gene and J-gene trimming of TCR beta chains, and an independent cohort replicated the association. In a later analysis, several top co-occurrence clusters were reported to appear linked to parvovirus B19, influenza, CMV and Epstein-Barr virus. In a later analysis, the rate of TCR association differed among HLA loci, with DRB1 alleles having the most associated TCRs and HLA-C alleles having the fewest. The classifier was reported to diagnose cytomegalovirus status with high specificity and sensitivity in both the original cohort and the validation cohort.

Libraries were prepared through the immunoSEQ multiplex PCR assay. For the multiplex PCR, a mixture combining 60 forward primers for TCR Vbeta segments and 13 reverse primers for TCR Jbeta segments was used. A multiplex PCR assay on genomic DNA amplified the CDR3 region of rearranged TCR beta genes. Amplified TCR beta libraries were sequenced as 87-base-pair reads on the Illumina HiSeq System. In the source study's methods: A later analysis tallied roughly 78 million unique TCR beta chains across the roughly 610 repertoires, and 10 million to 11 million of those chains were shared by two or more donors. Raw reads were error-corrected and collapsed into unique sequences by a nearest-neighbor algorithm in which closely related sequences were merged to remove PCR and sequencing errors. To assign V, D and J gene segments, CDR3 sequences were aligned to IMGT reference sequences. Each retained sequence needed at least a six-nucleotide match to both a V gene segment and a J gene segment. A rearrangement was called productive if the CDR3 had no stop codons and remained in frame with V and J, and every other rearrangement was called non-productive. Following IMGT convention, CDR3 was defined as the stretch from the second conserved V-encoded cysteine up to the conserved J-encoded phenylalanine. Sequences without an unambiguous match to a single V gene segment were excluded from the earlier analysis of approximately 560 of the donors. In an earlier analysis of approximately 610 of the donors, V segments were called functional above 56.7% productive rearrangements and were called segregating when the between-donor standard deviation exceeded 5%. A statistical classification framework was developed to diagnose cytomegalovirus status using the catalog of TCR beta chain sequences. A later analysis assigned V and J genes by comparing TCR nucleotide sequences with IMGT/GENE-DB human TR gene sequences. A later analysis assigned CDR3 sequences and most-parsimonious VDJ recombination scenarios with the TCRdist pipeline. A later analysis defined each TCR beta chain by its CDR3 amino acid sequence plus V-gene family, and excluded reads lacking a unique V-gene family. In a later analysis, 500 to 700 highly shared, low-generation-probability nucleotide sequences were removed to address suspected cross-contamination and a sequencing artifact. For each public chain, a later analysis derived a clonal expansion index from normalized ranks of inferred template counts within each repertoire. In a later analysis, generation probabilities were computed with a VDJ recombination model fitted to out-of-frame rearrangements, and the resulting probabilities were checked against IGoR. In a later analysis, TCR-TCR, TCR-HLA and TCR-CMV co-occurrence was scored with hypergeometric tests, and a repertoire-size bias correction was applied to TCR pairs. In a later analysis, false discovery rates were estimated by permuting HLA or CMV assignments 20 times. In a later analysis, co-occurring TCRs were grouped using DBSCAN, and TCRdist sequence similarity was added for clustering within HLA-allele-positive subsets. Repertoires with fewer than 30,000 or more than 120,000 public chains, plus five repertoires with anomalous nucleotide sharing, were excluded from co-occurrence clustering. As stored in TCRdb, this immuneACCESS dataset retains in-frame rearrangements with V and J assigned. A fraction of the clones does not appear; measured against another copy, unresolved V genes explain less than half of the discrepancy, and the remainder lacks a known reason. The V and J calls and clone size were taken over from that table, and D and trimming were inferred from the DNA. The sample data list about 160,000 clones, and roughly three quarters of these were observed just once. 6% to 7.5% of the sample belongs to the ten largest clones.

With respect to this clone: This clone's antigen is unknown. Germline and junction disagree at one end, which may indicate a read error.

Reading the germline V gene (reference sequence) gives CDR1 SSHAT and CDR2 FNYEAQ. From the cysteine up to the phenylalanine, the CDR3 has a length of 16 residues. Only CDR3 DNA is held: 48 bases, read in frame from base 1. The cohort consisted of 666 healthy bone marrow donors. At the time of sampling, all cohort members were nominally healthy, though unrecorded immune exposures were likely present. The donor tested CMV seropositive, placing the donor among the 250 to 350 seropositive members of the cohort. Each donor provided a peripheral blood sample, and peripheral blood mononuclear cells were used for TCR beta sequencing. The Qiagen DNeasy Blood Extraction Kit was used to extract genomic DNA from the blood cell samples.

The source is a middle-aged man in good health and CMV-seropositive. The chain couples TRBV7-7 to TRBJ2-2; TRBD2 aligns with 9 central bases. The source material was PBMCs. The DNA sequence follows: TGTGCTAGCAGCCCCCGGACTAGCGCGGACACCGGGGAGCTGTTTTTT. Protein translation: CASSPRTSADTGELFF.